This TCR beta chain originates from a study of cytomegalovirus exposure and HLA in healthy donors. Study-wide context: Of 300 to 500 genotyped donors, 81% grouped in the Caucasian-associated ancestry cluster.

Note on this clone: Its antigen is unknown.

Study results and limitations: Cytomegalovirus-associated status was assigned to approximately 160 TCR beta chains. CMV serostatus was the only recorded immune exposure for donors.

The PCR used 60 Vbeta and 13 Jbeta primers. In the study's own analysis: Around 11 million of 80 million or so unique TCR beta chains were shared, per a later count. The method was immunoSEQ multiplex PCR; TCRdb's version includes in-frame clones alone and lacks a portion of them. The V and J calls and clone size were taken over from that table, and D and trimming were inferred from the DNA. The profile shows approximately 200,000 clones, 82% of them singletons. With V trimmed by 2 bases and J by 6 bases, 3 bases remained unmatched. Germline CDR1 is SGHDT and CDR2 is YYEEEE. The CDR3 extends over 14 amino acids.

The source material was PBMCs. This sequence joins TRBV5-6 and TRBJ2-3, with TRBD2 identical over 10 bases. The receptor's source is a boy between 2 and 10 years old in good health and CMV-seronegative. This CDR3 reads CASSLLAGPDTQYF. The CDR3, as DNA: TGTGCCAGCAGCTTACTAGCGGGGCCGGATACGCAGTATTTT.